What follows are 26 T cell receptor beta chains derived from one specimen sequenced in a study of T cell responses to AZD1222 COVID-19 vaccine. The repertoire was sequenced with immunoSEQ multiplex PCR; TCRdb's copy has only in-frame clones and lacks some. This sample has roughly 120,000 clones; about nine tenths occur once, and the top ten carry roughly 5.2%. Sequencing was performed on peripheral blood, taken on day 0 of AZD1222 vaccination. The source is an adult in good health.

The V gene is TRBV3-1 (or the pseudogene TRBV3-2), the J gene TRBJ2-3, with TRBD2 as a possible D gene (6 bases). Trimming took 3 bases from V and 14 from J, leaving 15 bases between them. Germline V gives CDR1 LGHDT, CDR2 YNNKEL (reference sequence). This CDR3 has 12 amino acids. The CDR3 protein is CASSHISGVLYF. In nucleotides, the CDR3 is TGTGCCAGCAGCCACATTAGCGGAGTTTTGTATTTT.

This chain links TRBV25-1 with TRBJ1-6; D remains unclear. Trimming stripped 3 bases from V and 4 bases from J, with 13 bases between. The CDR3 is made up of 16 amino acids. Germline V gene data show CDR1 as MGHDK and CDR2 as SYGVNS. The CDR3 coding sequence is TGTGCCAGCAGTGACCCCCGGATCGGGTATAATTCACCCCTCCACTTT. Protein product: CASSDPRIGYNSPLHF.

The chain joins TRBV19 to TRBJ1-2, with D tentatively TRBD1 (5 bases). Trimming stripped 7 bases from V and 1 base from J, with 16 bases between. Germline V gene data show CDR1 as LNHDA and CDR2 as SQIVND (reference sequence). The CDR3 runs to 15 residues. The CDR3: CASTAEIGHNYGYTF. CDR3 sequence (DNA): TGTGCCAGTACCGCCGAGATAGGACATAACTATGGCTACACCTTC.

The V call is TRBV9, the J call TRBJ1-1; 7 nucleotides align to TRBD1. Germline V lookup: CDR1 SGDLS, CDR2 YYNGEE. Trimming removed 0 bases from V and 3 bases from J; junction bases left unmatched: 5. CDR3 length: 15 amino acids. DNA for the CDR3: TGTGCCAGCAGCGTAGGTACAGGGGAGGACACTGAAGCTTTCTTT. As protein: CASSVGTGEDTEAFF.

This chain uses TRBV18 with TRBJ2-1; D unresolved. The V gene lost 3 bases and the J gene lost 8 bases, with 17 bases spanning the gap. This CDR3 has 15 amino acids. CDR1 KGHSH and CDR2 LQKENI come from the germline V gene. As DNA, the CDR3 is TGTGCCAGCTCACCCACAAGTTTTGGGATCCATGAGCAGTTCTTC. Its translation is CASSPTSFGIHEQFF. The whole variable domain, remainder taken from reference TRBV18 and TRBJ2-1, is NAGVMQNPRHLVRRRGQEARLRCSPMKGHSHVYWYRQLPEEGLKFMVYLQKENIIDESGMPKERFSAEFPKEGPSILRIQQVVRGDSAAYFCASSPTSFGIHEQFFGPGTRLTVL.

Points on this clone: A read error may account for a junction end that differs from germline. This sequence joins TRBV9 and TRBJ1-6; D is perhaps TRBD1 (6 bases). Germline CDR1 reads SGDLS; CDR2 reads YYNGEE. This CDR3 is 14 amino acids long. The CDR3 loop is CARSDEGGMGPLHF. As DNA, the CDR3 is TGTGCCCGCAGCGACGAGGGGGGGATGGGGCCCCTCCACTTT.

The chain is built from TRBV19 and TRBJ1-4; 7 bases align to TRBD1. V was pared by 6 bases and J by 8 bases, with 12 bases of the junction left unmatched. The V gene's germline CDR1 is LNHDA and CDR2 SQIVND (reference sequence). CDR3 length equals 15 residues. The CDR3 DNA sequence: TGTGCCAGTAGCCAGAACAGGGGAGCCGCCGAAAAACTGTTTTTT. Protein sequence: CASSQNRGAAEKLFF.

This clone was found once. V and J are TRBV6-5 and TRBJ2-5; 11 bases map to TRBD2. The CDR3 sequence is 15 residues long. The V gene's germline CDR1 is MNHEY and CDR2 SVGAGI. The trim removed 2 bases at V and 5 bases at J, leaving 4 bases unmatched. CDR3 protein: CASSYALAGGETQYF. CDR3 DNA sequence: TGTGCCAGCAGTTACGCCCTAGCGGGGGGTGAGACCCAGTACTTC.

The rearrangement joins TRBV28 to TRBJ2-7; D is ambiguous. Germline V gene lookup returns CDR1 MDHEN and CDR2 SYDVKM. The germline V and J ends were trimmed by 7 bases and 4 bases, with 14 bases remaining between them. The CDR3 is 13 amino acids. CDR3 in amino acids: CASTLRGRYEQYF. Here the CDR3 DNA reads TGTGCCAGCACCTTACGAGGCCGTTACGAGCAGTACTTC.

The CDR3 DNA reads as TGTGCCAGCTCACGAGACAGGGTTGATACCGGGGAGCTGTTTTTT. Encoded protein: CASSRDRVDTGELFF. The chain carries TRBV18 and TRBJ2-2; 7 bases agree with TRBD1. This CDR3 contains 15 residues. Trimming at V came to 4 bases and at J to 5 bases, leaving 7 bases not matched to a gene. Germline V CDR1 and CDR2: KGHSH, LQKENI.

The V and J genes are TRBV7-2 and TRBJ2-2; D ambiguous. CDR1 is SGHTA, CDR2 FQGNSA, per germline. Trimming pared 2 bases from V and 4 bases from J, leaving 11 bases between. The CDR3 length is 15 residues. Here the CDR3 reads CASSLRGVLTGELFF. The CDR3 DNA follows: TGTGCCAGCAGCTTAAGAGGCGTACTCACCGGGGAGCTGTTTTTT.

The chain employs TRBV7-6 and TRBJ2-1; D is possibly TRBD2 (6 bases). Germline-derived CDR1 and CDR2 are SGHVS and FNYEAQ. Trimming removed 2 bases at V and 3 bases at J, with 11 bases between. The CDR3 is 15 residues long. The CDR3 region is CASSLTRGDYNEQFF. The CDR3 nucleotides are TGTGCCAGCAGCTTAACTCGCGGGGACTACAATGAGCAGTTCTTC.

This rearrangement joins TRBV7-9 to TRBJ1-5; D is unclear. This CDR3 region has 15 residues. Germline-derived CDR1 and CDR2 are SEHNR and FQNEAQ (reference sequence). V was trimmed by 3 bases and J by 2 bases, leaving 11 bases between them. The CDR3 spells CASSLGSGGNQPQHF. Here the CDR3 DNA reads TGTGCCAGCAGCTTGGGATCCGGGGGCAATCAGCCCCAGCATTTT.

V is TRBV13 and J is TRBJ2-7; no firm D call. The germline gives CDR1 PRHDT, CDR2 FYEKMQ (reference sequence). V lost 5 bases and J lost 2, with 16 bases in between. The CDR3 is 15 residues long. In nucleotides, the CDR3 is TGTGCCAGCAGCCCCATCTCGGGCAGAGCCTACGAGCAGTACTTC. This encodes CASSPISGRAYEQYF.

The V call is TRBV7-2, the J call TRBJ2-1; 7 nucleotides match TRBD2. CDR1 and CDR2 (germline): SGHTA, FQGNSA. The CDR3 is made up of 13 amino acids. The V segment lost 2 bases and the J segment 9 bases; nucleotides outside the gene matches: 4. CDR3 in DNA: TGTGCCAGCAGCTTAAGGCGGGAGCGTGAGCAGTTCTTC. Translated, it gives CASSLRREREQFF.

V gene TRBV7-9 combines with J gene TRBJ1-4; D gene uncertain. The CDR3 runs 16 residues. CDR1 and CDR2 (germline): SEHNR, FQNEAQ (reference sequence). V lost 4 bases to trimming and J lost 0 bases, with 12 bases between them. This chain's CDR3 is CASSSGRETTNEKLFF. CDR3 sequence (DNA): TGTGCCAGCAGCTCTGGACGGGAAACAACTAATGAAAAACTGTTTTTT.

This clone was detected only once. V gene TRBV10-3 combines with J gene TRBJ2-3; a possible D gene is TRBD2 (5 bases). Germline V gives CDR1 ENHRY, CDR2 SYGVKD. The CDR3 consists of 15 residues. Trimming pared 2 bases from V and 4 bases from J, leaving 13 bases between. CDR3 amino acids: CAISEGRGAADTQYF. CDR3 DNA sequence: TGTGCCATCAGTGAGGGGAGAGGAGCCGCAGATACGCAGTATTTT.

This chain uses TRBV19 with TRBJ2-5; no definite D call. Trimming cost V 3 bases and J 5 bases, with 7 bases left between them. The length of the CDR3 is 12 residues. The germline V gene has CDR1 LNHDA and CDR2 SQIVND (reference sequence). CDR3 region: CASSIGVETQYF. CDR3 bases: TGTGCCAGTAGTATCGGCGTGGAGACCCAGTACTTC.

The chain couples TRBV5-6 to TRBJ2-7; 7 nucleotides line up with TRBD2. V dropped 1 base and J dropped 3; count of bases not matched to a gene: 4. The CDR3 totals 14 residues. Germline-derived CDR1 and CDR2 are SGHDT and YYEEEE. Here the CDR3 reads CASSLFAGVYEQYF. The CDR3, as DNA: TGTGCCAGCAGCTTGTTTGCGGGAGTCTACGAGCAGTACTTC.

This rearrangement joins TRBV10-1 to TRBJ2-3, with TRBD2 matching 10 bases. Trimming took 4 bases from V and 7 from J; bases not matched to a gene: 8. Germline values: CDR1 WNHNN, CDR2 SYGVQD (reference sequence). CDR3 size: 15 residues. CDR3 in amino acids: CASSVTGTSDYTQYF. CDR3 nucleotides: TGCGCCAGCAGTGTAACCGGGACTAGCGATTATACGCAGTATTTT.

The chain has TRBV28 and TRBJ2-3; 8 nucleotides align to TRBD1. V gave up 4 bases and J gave up 1 base; unmatched junction bases: 7. Germline CDR1 reads MDHEN; CDR2 reads SYDVKM. The CDR3 extends over 16 amino acids. The CDR3 nucleotides are TGTGCCAGCAGTTGGGCTGTGGACAGGGGCACAGATACGCAGTATTTT. Translation gives CASSWAVDRGTDTQYF.

CDR3 loop: CASRDPSSYNEQFF. CDR3 DNA sequence: TGTGCCAGTAGGGACCCTTCTTCTTACAATGAGCAGTTCTTC. This chain connects TRBV5-4 to TRBJ2-1, with D tentatively TRBD1 or TRBD2 (5 bases each). CDR3 length: 14 residues. The V gene lost 8 bases and the J gene lost 4 bases, with 16 bases spanning the gap. Germline V gene lookup returns CDR1 SGHNT and CDR2 YYREEE (reference sequence).

The genes are TRBV29-1 and TRBJ2-1, with no clear D. Per the germline V gene, CDR1 is SQVTM and CDR2 is ANQGSEA. The CDR3 runs to 11 residues. The CDR3 nucleotides read TGCAACAAAGGGTTCCCAAATGAGCAGTTCTTC. Translation gives CNKGFPNEQFF.

Notes on this clone: Other DNA sequences from this sample encode an identical CDR3 as well. This sequence joins TRBV28 and TRBJ1-2; D is unresolved. The CDR3 covers 12 residues. Germline CDR1 MDHEN, CDR2 SYDVKM. The V end was cut by 5 bases, the J end by 0 bases, with 4 bases between. Here the CDR3 reads CASSEANYGYTF. The DNA for the CDR3 is TGTGCCAGCAGTGAGGCTAACTATGGCTACACCTTC.

This rearrangement joins TRBV29-1 to TRBJ2-3, with TRBD2 matching over 9 bases. The CDR3 has 15 residues. Looked up from germline, CDR1 is SQVTM and CDR2 is ANQGSEA. Trimming took 6 bases from V and 4 from J; bases not matched to a gene: 11. Here the CDR3 reads CSVALSGRIADTQYF. CDR3 DNA: TGCAGCGTCGCCCTGAGCGGGAGGATTGCAGATACGCAGTATTTT.

This clone was counted a single time. This chain joins TRBV9 and TRBJ1-4, with 7 bases identical to TRBD1. The CDR3 has 14 residues. Germline assignment: CDR1 SGDLS and CDR2 YYNGEE. The V gene end was trimmed by 3 bases and the J gene end by 7 bases; junction bases not matched to a gene: 6. The CDR3, as DNA: TGTGCCAGCAGCGGGACAGGCAAAGGTGAAAAACTGTTTTTT. It codes for CASSGTGKGEKLFF. The full variable domain, rest sourced from reference TRBV9 and TRBJ1-4, is DSGVTQTPKHLITATGQRVTLRCSPRSGDLSVYWYQQSLDQGLQFLIQYYNGEERAKGNILERFSAQQFPDLHSELNLSSLELGDSALYFCASSGTGKGEKLFFGSGTQLSVL.